This is a list of T cell receptor beta chains from one sample in a study of cytomegalovirus exposure and HLA in healthy donors. Generated by immunoSEQ multiplex PCR, the TCRdb table keeps only in-frame clones and is missing some. The sample carries 100,000 to 150,000 clones, 55% to 75% recorded once. Sequenced sample: PBMCs. The receptors originated from a man aged 25 to 40 in good health and CMV-seronegative. Each CDR3 is given with its conserved first and last residue. Fields, in order: J gene, V gene, D gene, clone size, CDR3 DNA, CDR3 protein. D genes are given only for firm matches. The size field is filled for only some rows; it gives once, few, many or a size class.

>TRBJ1-5|TRBV15|-|-
TGTGCCGCCAGCAGAAAGGGAGGGGATCAGCCCCAGCATTTT
CAASRKGGDQPQHF
>TRBJ2-7|TRBV19|-|-
TGTGCCAGTAGTGTCTCTTCGGGCAGGGGCTACGAGCAGTACTTC
CASSVSSGRGYEQYF
>TRBJ1-4|TRBV7-9|TRBD1|few
TGTTCCAGCAGCCAAGGGGGCATTGGTGAAAAACTGTTTTTT
CSSSQGGIGEKLFF
>TRBJ2-2|TRBV7-9|-|-
TGTGCCAGCAGCTTACACCCCCGGGGCACCGGGGAGCTGTTTTTT
CASSLHPRGTGELFF
>TRBJ1-1|TRBV2|TRBD1|few
TGTGCCAGCCGATGGACAGGGGGCGCCCCTGAAGCTTTCTTT
CASRWTGGAPEAFF
>TRBJ1-2|TRBV5-1|-|-
TGCGCCAGCAGCTTGGTGGTGGGAGGTTCCTATGGCTACACCTTC
CASSLVVGGSYGYTF
>TRBJ2-5|TRBV6-4|TRBD2|-
TGTGCCAGCAGTGACTATCGACGGGGGGTGATCCAAGAGACCCAGTACTTC
CASSDYRRGVIQETQYF
>TRBJ2-7|TRBV6-1|TRBD2|-
TGTGCCAGCATTACCGGGACTAGCGGGGGGTACGAGCAGTACTTC
CASITGTSGGYEQYF
>TRBJ1-2|TRBV30|-|-
TGTGCCTGGAGTTTAGGGGTTCACTTAGGCTACACCTTC
CAWSLGVHLGYTF
>TRBJ2-3|TRBV29-1|TRBD2|few
TGCAGCGTTGGGGGAGGGCGTGAGGATACGCAGTATTTT
CSVGGGREDTQYF
>TRBJ2-7|TRBV28|TRBD1|-
TGTGCCAGCAGTATCAACAGGGGGCGGGGCGAGCAGTACTTC
CASSINRGRGEQYF
>TRBJ1-5|TRBV27|-|once
TGTGCCAGCTTCCCTGACAGTAGCAATCAGCCCCAGCATTTT
CASFPDSSNQPQHF
>TRBJ2-7|TRBV28|-|-
TGTGCCAGCAGTTTCCCCGGACAGTCCTACGAGCAGTACTTC
CASSFPGQSYEQYF
>TRBJ1-4|TRBV11-3|-|-
TGTGCCAGCAGCCCCTCGGGCAGGGCGGGGGAAAAACTGTTTTTT
CASSPSGRAGEKLFF